This is a list of T cell receptor beta chains from one sample in a study of blood T cell repertoires in COVID-19. Data came from immunoSEQ multiplex PCR; TCRdb stores just in-frame clones and leaves some out. The sample lists about 13,000 clones; just under 80% were seen once. The sequenced material came from peripheral blood. Receptors were obtained from a human donor in a cohort sampled during active COVID-19. The CDR3 runs from the conserved cysteine through the conserved F or W. The order of the fields is clone size, J gene, D gene, V gene, CDR3 DNA, CDR3 protein. The D gene is left open where the match is weak. The size field is filled for only some rows; it gives once, few, many or a size class.

- | TRBJ2-1 | TRBD2 | TRBV18 | TGTGCCAGCTCACCTAGCGGGAATGGGAATGAGCAGTTCTTC | CASSPSGNGNEQFF
- | TRBJ2-7 | - | TRBV28 | TGTGCCAGCAGTTTGACTATGCGGCGGGACTACGAGCAGTACTTC | CASSLTMRRDYEQYF
- | TRBJ2-7 | - | TRBV3-1/TRBV3-2 | TGTGCCAGCGGAGACAGGTTCGACGAGCAGTACTTC | CASGDRFDEQYF
- | TRBJ2-7 | - | TRBV28 | TGTGCCAGCTGGGAACAGGGCTCTACTTACGAGCAGTACTTC | CASWEQGSTYEQYF
- | TRBJ1-5 | - | TRBV6-4 | TGTGCCAGCAGTCGGGAGGGCAATCAGCCCCAGCATTTT | CASSREGNQPQHF
few | TRBJ2-3 | - | TRBV15 | TGTGCCACCAGCCCCCGGGACTCCGCCACAGATACGCAGTATTTT | CATSPRDSATDTQYF
- | TRBJ1-4 | - | TRBV6-1 | TGTGCCAGCAGTGAGTACGGGACAACTAATGAAAAACTGTTTTTT | CASSEYGTTNEKLFF
few | TRBJ2-2 | - | TRBV7-2 | TGTGCCAGCAGCTTAGCGCGAGGGGGAACCGGGGAGCTGTTTTTT | CASSLARGGTGELFF
- | TRBJ2-3 | TRBD2 | TRBV12-3/TRBV12-4 | TGTGCCAGCAGTTCTCGGGGGGCAGATACGCAGTATTTT | CASSSRGADTQYF
medium-sized | TRBJ2-2 | - | TRBV1 | TGCACCAGCACCCTAAAGACTAGCGGGGGGCCGGCCGGGGAGCTGTTTTTT | CTSTLKTSGGPAGELFF
few | TRBJ1-1 | TRBD1 | TRBV19 | TGTGCCAGTAAGGACAGGGAGAGAGGTACTGAAGCTTTCTTT | CASKDRERGTEAFF
- | TRBJ1-2 | - | TRBV10-3 | TGTGCCATCAGGGCCGGGACAAACTTTAACTATGGCTACACCTTC | CAIRAGTNFNYGYTF
once | TRBJ1-2 | - | TRBV4-3 | TGCGCCAGCAGCCCGCAGGTTAACTATGGCTACACCTTC | CASSPQVNYGYTF
- | TRBJ1-4 | TRBD1 | TRBV5-1 | TGCGCCAGCAGCTTGGCCAAGACAGGGGGGAATGAAAAACTGTTTTTT | CASSLAKTGGNEKLFF
- | TRBJ2-1 | TRBD1 | TRBV24-1 | TGTGCCACCAGTGATCCCAGACAGGGGGCATATGAGCAGTTCTTC | CATSDPRQGAYEQFF
- | TRBJ1-2 | - | TRBV3-1/TRBV3-2 | TGTGCCAGCAGCTCAAACTATGGCTACACCTTC | CASSSNYGYTF
- | TRBJ2-2 | - | TRBV7-8 | TGTGCCAGCAGCCTGTGGCAAGGGGTAGCCGGGGAGCTGTTTTTT | CASSLWQGVAGELFF
once | TRBJ2-3 | - | TRBV11-2 | TGTGCCAGCCGATATGGCACAAGCACAGATACGCAGTATTTT | CASRYGTSTDTQYF
- | TRBJ1-6 | TRBD1 | TRBV3-1/TRBV3-2 | TGTGCCAGCAGCCAGACAGGGGGCGAATCACCCCTCCACTTT | CASSQTGGESPLHF
- | TRBJ2-1 | - | TRBV4-2 | TGTGCCAGCAGCCAGAGCCCAACCCGCGACAATGAGCAGTTCTTC | CASSQSPTRDNEQFF
few | TRBJ2-6 | TRBD1 | TRBV6-5 | TGTGCCAGCAGTCGACAGGGAAAAACCAACGTCCTGACTTTC | CASSRQGKTNVLTF
- | TRBJ2-7 | TRBD2 | TRBV7-2 | TGTGCCAGCAGCAAAGGGACTAGCGGGGCCAGCGAGCAGTACTTC | CASSKGTSGASEQYF
- | TRBJ1-1 | - | TRBV25-1 | TGTGCCAGCAGTCGGAGGTCGAACACTGAAGCTTTCTTT | CASSRRSNTEAFF
- | TRBJ1-2 | TRBD1 | TRBV5-6 | TGTGCCAGCAGCCCCGGACAGGGGGGGTATGGCTACACCTTC | CASSPGQGGYGYTF